These 17 T cell receptor beta chains were sequenced from one sample in a study of T cell clonotyping in hematopoietic cell transplantation. The table came from immunoSEQ multiplex PCR; TCRdb's copy has only in-frame clones and leaves some out. The sample lists some 15,000 clones; over 50% were seen once. The sequenced sample was PBMCs, obtained 30 days after allogeneic stem cell transplant. The origin of the receptors is a male patient in his 50s who had an allogeneic stem cell transplant from an unrelated donor, so T cells may come from the graft donor. Some clones in this sample may be carry-over from other donors' samples.

On this clone: The junction departs from germline at one end; a sequencing error may be responsible. The chain combines TRBV9 with TRBJ1-1, with no clear D. Germline CDR1 and CDR2: SGDLS and YYNGEE. The CDR3 consists of 14 residues. The CDR3 sequence is CASSVGFMNTEAFF. CDR3 in DNA: TGTGCCAGCAGCGTTGGTTTCATGAACACTGAAGCTTTCTTC.

The CDR3 nucleotides read TGTGCCAGCAGCTTGGTTCTAGCTCCCGGGACCCAGTACTTC. Translating it yields CASSLVLAPGTQYF. The chain is built from TRBV5-5 and TRBJ2-5; weak D call: TRBD2 (5 bases). Germline CDR1 and CDR2: SGHKS and YYEKEE (reference sequence). V lost 0 bases to trimming and J lost 7 bases, with 13 bases between them. This CDR3 comprises 14 residues.

This chain joins TRBV6-1 and TRBJ1-6; perhaps TRBD1 as D (5 bases). Germline values: CDR1 MNHNS, CDR2 SASEGT. The germline V and J ends were trimmed by 4 bases and 9 bases, with 22 bases remaining between them. The CDR3 runs 17 residues. Written as DNA, the CDR3 is TGTGCCAGCAGTGTCCGACAGAGCGGGAGCGGAGGTTCACCCCTCCACTTT. Translating gives CASSVRQSGSGGSPLHF.

The CDR3 nucleotides read TGTGCCAGCTCCGACCTGGGGCGTCTCTACGAGCAGTACTTC. Protein: CASSDLGRLYEQYF. The gene calls are TRBV6-5 and TRBJ2-7; the D gene is possibly TRBD1 (5 bases). The CDR3 extends over 14 amino acids. CDR1 is MNHEY, CDR2 SVGAGI, per germline. Trimming pared 8 bases from V and 3 bases from J, leaving 17 bases between.

This chain joins TRBV12-5 and TRBJ2-7; D gene ambiguous. The V end was cut by 0 bases, the J end by 6 bases, with 6 bases between. CDR3 length: 12 amino acids. Germline V gene sequence: CDR1 LGHNT, CDR2 FRNRAP. CDR3 residues: CASGLVASEQYF. The CDR3, as DNA: TGTGCTAGTGGTTTGGTTGCGTCCGAGCAGTACTTC.

The rearrangement links TRBV30 to TRBJ1-2, with 9 bases fitting TRBD1. The CDR3 spans 11 residues. J lost 11 bases, V lost 6 bases, and 7 bases had no gene match. Germline lookup yields CDR1 GTSNPN and CDR2 SVGIG (reference sequence). DNA for the CDR3: TGTGCCTGCGGGACAGGGTTAACTTACACCTTC. It specifies CACGTGLTYTF.

The CDR3 nucleotides are TGTGCCTGGAGTAGGGGAGGAGGCAGTCAGCCCCAGCATTTT. Translating it yields CAWSRGGGSQPQHF. The chain uses TRBV30 and TRBJ1-5; maybe TRBD1 (5 bases). The CDR3 consists of 14 residues. Trimming pared 2 bases from V and 6 bases from J, leaving 14 bases between. Germline CDR1 reads GTSNPN; CDR2 reads SVGIG (reference sequence).

This clone was detected only a few times. The chain is built from TRBV23-1 and TRBJ2-1, with 9 nucleotides matching TRBD2. TRBV23-1 is placed among ORFs of uncertain function. Trimming cost V 3 bases and J 15 bases; bases outside gene matches: 9. This CDR3 has 13 amino acids. CDR3 in amino acids: CASSHGSSGRMFF. The CDR3 region has the DNA TGCGCCAGCAGTCATGGATCGAGCGGGAGGATGTTCTTC.

V is TRBV4-1 and J is TRBJ1-2, with D possibly being TRBD1 (6 bases). Germline loops: CDR1 MGHRA, CDR2 YSYEKL. There are 15 residues in the CDR3. Trimming took 0 bases from V and 7 from J, leaving 15 bases between them. CDR3 region: CASSQDRGGGFGYTF. The CDR3, as DNA: TGCGCCAGCAGCCAAGATCGTGGGGGCGGGTTTGGCTACACCTTC.

This sequence joins TRBV28 and TRBJ2-7; TRBD1 matches at 7 bases. This CDR3 has 14 residues. Germline V gene data show CDR1 as MDHEN and CDR2 as SYDVKM. The V gene end was trimmed by 6 bases and the J gene end by 5 bases; junction bases not matched to a gene: 10. The CDR3 protein is CASSRRDRIDEQYF. The CDR3 DNA follows: TGTGCCAGCAGCCGACGGGACAGAATAGACGAGCAGTACTTC.

This rearrangement joins TRBV7-6 to TRBJ1-1; 9 bases fit TRBD1. Germline V CDR1 and CDR2: SGHVS, FNYEAQ. CDR3 size: 14 residues. The ends lost 5 bases at V and 1 base at J; junction bases unmatched: 2. The CDR3 DNA follows: TGTGCCAGCAGCCAGGACAGGGGGAACACTGAAGCTTTCTTT. Protein: CASSQDRGNTEAFF. Supplemented by reference TRBV7-6 and TRBJ1-1, the full variable domain reads GAGVSQSPRYKVTKRGQDVALRCDPISGHVSLYWYRQALGQGPEFLTYFNYEAQQDKSGLPNDRFSAERPEGSISTLTIQRTEQRDSAMYRCASSQDRGNTEAFFGQGTRLTVV.

By proportion, this clone is medium-sized. The rearrangement uses TRBV29-1 and TRBJ2-7, with a weak D call TRBD2 (5 bases). Germline CDR1 SQVTM, CDR2 ANQGSEA. V lost 7 bases and J 2 bases, leaving 21 bases between the germline ends. The CDR3 length is 15 residues. The CDR3 loop reads CSADSGETNPYEQYF. Here the CDR3 DNA reads TGCAGCGCGGACTCCGGGGAGACGAACCCCTACGAGCAGTACTTC.

The chain has TRBV30 and TRBJ1-1; a weak D match, TRBD1 (5 bases). The CDR3 runs 11 residues. The germline V gene has CDR1 GTSNPN and CDR2 SVGIG (reference sequence). The CDR3 here is CASTDLSVAFF. In DNA form, the CDR3 reads TGTGCTTCGACAGACCTTAGTGTAGCTTTCTTT.

This chain connects TRBV30 to TRBJ1-5, with 11 positions matching TRBD1. This CDR3 contains 15 residues. V trimming: 0 bases; J trimming: 5 bases; junction bases outside the gene matches: 3. The germline V gene encodes CDR1 GTSNPN and CDR2 SVGIG (reference sequence). The CDR3 DNA sequence: TGTGCCTGGAGTGTACGGACAGGGGGCCATCAGCCCCAGCATTTT. It translates to CAWSVRTGGHQPQHF.

This clone appeared a few times. The rearrangement links TRBV6-1 to TRBJ1-6, with D maybe TRBD1 (6 bases). This CDR3 region has 14 residues. The V end lost 6 bases, the J end lost 10 bases, and 16 bases lay between the germline ends. The germline gives CDR1 MNHNS, CDR2 SASEGT. The chain's CDR3 is CASRDDRTLSPLHF. For the CDR3, the DNA is TGTGCCAGCAGGGATGACAGGACTCTATCACCCCTCCACTTT.

The CDR3 is CASNRGDTEAFF. CDR3 nucleotide sequence: TGTGCCAGCAATCGGGGGGACACTGAAGCTTTCTTT. The chain employs TRBV6-1 and TRBJ1-1; D is possibly TRBD1 (5 bases). The CDR3 totals 12 residues. Germline values: CDR1 MNHNS, CDR2 SASEGT. Trimming cost V 7 bases and J 3 bases, with 9 bases left between them.

This clone occurred a few times. The chain has TRBV16 and TRBJ2-7; D assignment may be TRBD1 or TRBD2 (5 bases each). CDR1 and CDR2 (germline): KGHSY, FQNENV. CDR3 length: 14 amino acids. The germline V and J ends were trimmed by 4 bases and 5 bases, with 15 bases remaining between them. This CDR3 reads CASSPYIRGNEQYF. The CDR3 region has the DNA TGTGCCAGCAGCCCCTACATCCGGGGCAACGAGCAGTACTTC.